The clone carrying this T cell receptor (beta chain) has only one observation. The sample belongs to a study of blood T cell repertoires in COVID-19. The wider study: Acute and convalescent COVID-19 samples came from the United States, Italy and Spain. T cells, B-cell-depleted T cells, or PBMCs provided the cDNA or gDNA that served as material.

Germline-derived CDR1 and CDR2 are SNHLY and FYNNEI. The CDR3 runs 12 residues. Trimming pared 6 bases from V and 3 bases from J, leaving 9 bases between. As handled by the study authors: Amplification with reference gene primers provided the estimates of nucleated cell counts. Profiling relied on immunoSEQ multiplex PCR, and the TCRdb table lists in-frame clones only, not all of them. V, J and clone size reflect that table, while D and trimming were determined from the DNA. Of approximately 50,000 clones in the sample, around 85% are singletons; the top ten hold approximately 19%. This receptor was obtained from a man in his 70s with active COVID-19. The chain is built from TRBV2 and TRBJ2-7; a possible D gene is TRBD1 (6 bases). Sequenced sample: peripheral blood. The CDR3 loop is CASRRTDYEQYF. The CDR3 nucleotides read TGTGCCAGCAGGCGGACAGACTACGAGCAGTACTTC.